The 11 T cell receptor beta chains in this list originate from one sample, sequenced in a study of blood T cell repertoires in COVID-19. The assay was immunoSEQ multiplex PCR, and TCRdb's table has in-frame clones only and misses some. The repertoire has roughly 130,000 clones, about 92% of them found once; the top ten carry roughly 3.7%. The sample was peripheral blood. The source of these receptors is a man in his forties or fifties with active COVID-19.

The chain couples TRBV18 to TRBJ2-5; TRBD2 agrees at 9 bases. J was trimmed by 0 bases and V by 2 bases; bases with no gene match: 4. The germline CDR1 and CDR2 sequences are KGHSH and LQKENI. The CDR3 loop spans 16 amino acids. The CDR3 loop reads CASSPVASGNQETQYF. CDR3 in DNA: TGTGCCAGCTCACCAGTGGCTAGCGGGAACCAAGAGACCCAGTACTTC.

The chain combines TRBV29-1 with TRBJ2-1; weak D call: TRBD1 (6 bases). CDR1 is SQVTM and CDR2 is ANQGSEA in the germline V gene. The CDR3 length is 10 residues. V lost 6 bases and J 11 bases, leaving 11 bases between the germline ends. The chain's CDR3 is CSVHQGQQFF. In DNA, the CDR3 is TGCAGCGTCCACCAGGGGCAGCAGTTCTTC.

DNA of the CDR3: TGTGCCAGCAGCTTCGAGGGGGAGACTGAAGCTTTCTTT. Protein: CASSFEGETEAFF. This chain connects TRBV11-3 to TRBJ1-1; D might be TRBD1 (6 bases). CDR1 and CDR2 from the germline V gene are SGHNT and YENEEA. This CDR3 has 13 residues. With 3 bases removed from V and 5 bases from J, the gap between germline ends came to 10 bases. Together with reference TRBV11-3 and TRBJ1-1, the CDR3 gives the full variable domain: EAGVVQSPRYKIIEKKQPVAFWCNPISGHNTLYWYLQNLGQGPELLIRYENEEAVDDSQLPKDRFSAERLKGVDSTLKIQPAELGDSAVYLCASSFEGETEAFFGQGTRLTVV.

This clone was seen a single time. The V call is TRBV5-8, the J call TRBJ1-4; D not certain. With 1 base removed from V and 8 bases from J, the gap between germline ends came to 9 bases. CDR1 and CDR2 from the germline V gene are SGHTS and YDEGEE. CDR3 length: 13 residues. The CDR3 coding sequence is TGTGCCAGCAGCTTGCCGCTCGGGGAAAAACTGTTTTTT. This encodes CASSLPLGEKLFF.

The V and J genes are TRBV11-2 and TRBJ1-5, with D maybe TRBD1 (6 bases). V was cut by 2 bases and J by 7 bases, with 9 bases left in between. The CDR3 consists of 13 residues. Germline V gene lookup returns CDR1 SGHAT and CDR2 FQNNGV. The CDR3, as DNA: TGTGCCAGCAGCTTATCGGGGGGCCAGCCCCAGCATTTT. Its protein product is CASSLSGGQPQHF.

This clone was recorded a few times. The chain carries TRBV6-6 and TRBJ1-5; the match to TRBD1 covers 10 bases. Trimming at V came to 6 bases and at J to 3 bases, leaving 5 bases not matched to a gene. This CDR3 has 15 amino acids. The germline CDR1 and CDR2 sequences are MNHNY and SVGAGI (reference sequence). The CDR3 bases are TGTGCCAGCAGCGCGGGACAGGGGAACAATCAGCCCCAGCATTTT. This codes for CASSAGQGNNQPQHF.

A single count supports this clone. This chain connects TRBV6-6 to TRBJ2-3; a possible D gene is TRBD1 (6 bases). CDR1 and CDR2 (germline): MNHNY, SVGAGI (reference sequence). Between the trimmed V and J ends, which lost 8 bases and 2 bases, there was a span of 11 bases. The CDR3 totals 13 residues. DNA of the CDR3: TGTGCCAGCTCAAAGGGGGACACAGATACGCAGTATTTT. Translated, it gives CASSKGDTDTQYF.

The chain carries TRBV2 and TRBJ2-1; TRBD2 matches at 10 bases. CDR3 size: 16 residues. CDR1 is SNHLY, CDR2 FYNNEI, per germline. With 7 bases clipped from V and 7 bases from J, the junction kept 13 bases outside the gene matches. CDR3 in DNA: TGTGCCAGCATCCCCTCGGGGCTAGCGGGAGTAAATGAGCAGTTCTTC. The encoded protein is CASIPSGLAGVNEQFF.

V usage is TRBV5-8 and J usage is TRBJ2-1, with 7 bases fitting TRBD2. The germline gives CDR1 SGHTS, CDR2 YDEGEE. This CDR3 region has 16 residues. Trimming removed 1 base from V and 0 bases from J; junction bases left unmatched: 4. The CDR3 nucleotides read TGTGCCAGCAGCTTGCAAGGCGGGAGCTCCTACAATGAGCAGTTCTTC. Amino acids: CASSLQGGSSYNEQFF.

The chain joins TRBV7-9 to TRBJ1-5, with TRBD1 matching 9 bases. The germline CDR1 and CDR2 sequences are SEHNR and FQNEAQ (reference sequence). The CDR3 sequence is 14 residues long. Trimming took 6 bases from V and 11 from J; bases not matched to a gene: 11. CDR3 sequence reads: CASSSSGQGRTQHF. The CDR3, as DNA: TGTGCCAGCAGTTCATCAGGACAGGGGAGGACCCAGCATTTT.

Concerning this clone: The junction differs from germline at one of its ends, possibly a read error. V gene TRBV11-3 combines with J gene TRBJ1-2, with unresolved D. CDR3 length: 14 amino acids. Germline V CDR1 and CDR2: SGHNT, YENEEA. CDR3 nucleotides: TGTGCCGGCAGCTTAACAACAAAAAAACATGGCTACACCTTC. Translation: CAGSLTTKKHGYTF.